Below are 17 T cell receptor beta chains sequenced from a single sample in a study of T cell responses to AZD1222 COVID-19 vaccine. TCRdb's copy holds only in-frame clones and misses some; the assay was immunoSEQ multiplex PCR. This sample has some 200,000 clones, with more than 85% found just once. The sequencing used peripheral blood, collected 28 days after the second AZD1222 dose. These receptors all stem from an adult who received the AZD1222 COVID-19 vaccine.

The V gene is TRBV24-1, the J gene TRBJ2-1; 11 nucleotides line up with TRBD2. Losses at the gene ends were 3 bases for V and 5 bases for J; bases not matched to a gene: 5. The germline CDR1 and CDR2 sequences are KGHDR and SFDVKD. This CDR3 spans 16 amino acids. The DNA for the CDR3 is TGTGCCACCAGTGATGGGCCGGGACTAGCGGACAATGAGCAGTTCTTC. It codes for CATSDGPGLADNEQFF.

This chain connects TRBV9 to TRBJ2-2, with a possible D match to TRBD1 (6 bases). This CDR3 comprises 17 residues. V dropped 3 bases and J dropped 1 base, with 16 bases sitting between them. Germline V gene data show CDR1 as SGDLS and CDR2 as YYNGEE. In DNA form, the CDR3 reads TGTGCCAGCAGCGACTCAAGGACAGCCGGGAACACCGGGGAGCTGTTTTTT. Its translation: CASSDSRTAGNTGELFF.

This chain's CDR3 is CASSEALMRTTNEKLFF. The DNA of the CDR3 is TGTGCCAGCAGTGAAGCGCTTATGAGGACAACTAATGAAAAACTGTTTTTT. The chain recombines TRBV6-1 with TRBJ1-4; D uncertain. The CDR3 covers 17 residues. Looked up from germline, CDR1 is MNHNS and CDR2 is SASEGT. V shed 0 bases and J shed 0 bases, with 11 bases lying between them.

V usage is TRBV5-1 and J usage is TRBJ2-3; TRBD2 matches 12 bases. V was clipped by 4 bases and J by 2 bases; unmatched bases: 5. This CDR3 has 16 amino acids. Germline-derived CDR1 and CDR2 are SGHRS and YFSETQ. DNA for the CDR3: TGCGCCAGCAGCCCAACTAGCGGGAGGTCCACAGATACGCAGTATTTT. Amino acids: CASSPTSGRSTDTQYF.

The rearrangement uses TRBV21-1 and TRBJ2-7; TRBD1, the D gene given by the table, was not confirmed from the DNA. TRBV21-1 constitutes a pseudogene. The CDR3 covers 14 residues. The CDR3 is CASSKDKDTLSQYF. The CDR3 DNA follows: TGTGCCAGCAGCAAAGACAAGGACACTTTATCTCAGTACTTC.

V and J are TRBV23-1 and TRBJ1-6; 8 positions match TRBD1. TRBV23-1 qualifies as an ORF whose function is uncertain. Trimming at V came to 2 bases and at J to 7 bases, leaving 4 bases not matched to a gene. This CDR3 spans 15 amino acids. Here the CDR3 reads CASSQTQGVNSPLHF. Written as DNA, the CDR3 is TGCGCCAGCAGTCAAACACAGGGGGTCAATTCACCCCTCCACTTT.

V is TRBV27 and J is TRBJ2-7, with 8 nucleotides matching TRBD1. After removal of 5 bases from V and 5 bases from J, the junction contained 8 bases not matched to a gene. There are 14 residues in the CDR3. Germline assignment: CDR1 MNHEY and CDR2 SMNVEV (reference sequence). In DNA form, the CDR3 reads TGTGCCAGCAGTGATACAGGGGGTATCGACGAGCAGTACTTC. It yields the protein CASSDTGGIDEQYF.

V is TRBV10-3 and J is TRBJ1-1, with D possibly matching TRBD1 (6 bases). Germline V gene lookup returns CDR1 ENHRY and CDR2 SYGVKD. The CDR3 runs to 15 residues. V lost 1 base and J 0 bases, leaving 9 bases between the germline ends. The CDR3 loop reads CAISEFRDMNTEAFF. CDR3 DNA sequence: TGTGCCATCAGTGAGTTCCGGGACATGAACACTGAAGCTTTCTTT.

V and J are TRBV7-2 and TRBJ2-1; TRBD2 matches at 7 bases. The germline V gene has CDR1 SGHTA and CDR2 FQGNSA. This CDR3 is built from 13 residues. J lost 10 bases, V lost 11 bases, and 14 bases had no gene match. Here the CDR3 DNA reads TGTGCCGTACGGGGGAGGGCTTACGGAGAGCAGTTCTTC. Its protein product is CAVRGRAYGEQFF.

The V call is TRBV7-2, the J call TRBJ2-7; 9 nucleotides align to TRBD2. With V trimmed by 1 base and J by 3 bases, 4 bases remained unmatched. The germline V gene has CDR1 SGHTA and CDR2 FQGNSA. The CDR3 extends over 15 amino acids. CDR3: CASSLGPSGDYEQYF. The DNA for the CDR3 is TGTGCCAGCAGCTTAGGGCCTAGCGGGGACTACGAGCAGTACTTC.

V and J are TRBV3-1 (or the pseudogene TRBV3-2) and TRBJ2-4; possibly TRBD1 for D (6 bases). The V gene lost 2 bases and the J gene lost 0 bases, with 8 bases spanning the gap. The CDR3 length is 15 residues. Germline CDR1 reads LGHDT; CDR2 reads YNNKEL (reference sequence). CDR3 DNA sequence: TGTGCCAGCAGCCAACGGACAGTAGCCAAAAACATTCAGTACTTC. Amino acid sequence: CASSQRTVAKNIQYF.

This clone has just one count. The gene calls are TRBV29-1 and TRBJ1-2; TRBD1 is a possible D gene (5 bases). Germline V gene sequence: CDR1 SQVTM, CDR2 ANQGSEA. The CDR3 is made up of 15 amino acids. The V gene lost 4 bases and the J gene lost 5 bases, with 20 bases spanning the gap. CDR3 sequence: CSVGTGTSKGYGYTF. In DNA, the CDR3 is TGCAGCGTTGGGACCGGGACCTCAAAAGGGTATGGCTACACCTTC. The full variable domain, rest sourced from reference TRBV29-1 and TRBJ1-2, is SAVISQKPSRDICQRGTSLTIQCQVDSQVTMMFWYRQQPGQSLTLIATANQGSEATYESGFVIDKFPISRPNLTFSTLTVSNMSPEDSSIYLCSVGTGTSKGYGYTFGSGTRLTVV.

This chain connects TRBV5-4 to TRBJ2-7; D is ambiguous. Germline V gene data show CDR1 as SGHNT and CDR2 as YYREEE (reference sequence). Deletions cut 0 bases from V and 0 bases from J, with 4 bases between. The CDR3 runs 13 residues. CDR3 loop: CASSLGSSYEQYF. Here the CDR3 DNA reads TGTGCCAGCAGCTTGGGAAGCTCCTACGAGCAGTACTTC. Looking up the rest from reference TRBV5-4 and TRBJ2-7 gives the full variable domain: ETGVTQSPTHLIKTRGQQVTLRCSSQSGHNTVSWYQQALGQGPQFIFQYYREEENGRGNFPPRFSGLQFPNYSSELNVNALELDDSALYLCASSLGSSYEQYFGPGTRLTVT.

About this clone: This sample includes further DNA sequences coding for the same CDR3. The rearrangement links TRBV28 to TRBJ1-5; TRBD1 matches 7 bases. J was trimmed by 0 bases and V by 3 bases; bases with no gene match: 2. The CDR3 contains 15 residues. The germline CDR1 and CDR2 sequences are MDHEN and SYDVKM. The CDR3 reads CASSFRTGSNQPQHF. The CDR3 bases are TGTGCCAGCAGTTTTCGGACAGGTAGCAATCAGCCCCAGCATTTT.

The J gene is TRBJ1-5, the V gene TRBV4-1; TRBD1 matches 7 bases. From germline, CDR1 is MGHRA and CDR2 YSYEKL. V lost 4 bases and J lost 7; bases outside the gene matches: 16. CDR3 size: 17 residues. The CDR3 region has the DNA TGCGCCAGCAGCCCGAAACCCGGGACAGCGTTTAAACAGCCCCAGCATTTT. Translating gives CASSPKPGTAFKQPQHF.

J is TRBJ2-7 and V is TRBV7-6; D not certain. This CDR3 spans 13 amino acids. V was clipped by 3 bases and J by 2 bases, with 8 bases between them. Germline values: CDR1 SGHVS, CDR2 FNYEAQ. The DNA of the CDR3 is TGTGCCAGCAGCTTCGGTTCCGCCTACGAGCAGTACTTC. Its protein is CASSFGSAYEQYF.

V is TRBV28 and J is TRBJ1-2; D is possibly TRBD1 (5 bases). Looked up from germline, CDR1 is MDHEN and CDR2 is SYDVKM. V was shortened by 3 bases and J by 6 bases, with 11 bases between the two germline ends. There are 13 residues in the CDR3. Here the CDR3 DNA reads TGTGCCAGCAGTTTCGGGTCAGGGAATGGCTACACCTTC. Its protein is CASSFGSGNGYTF.